This is a list of T cell receptor beta chains from one sample in a study of shared clonotypes between healthy human individuals. Clones were read by immunoSEQ multiplex PCR, and TCRdb kept only the in-frame ones, dropping some. The sample holds about 2 million clones, 95% seen once. The sequencing input was naive CD4+ T cells sorted from blood. The receptor source for this set is a man between 18 and 29 years old in good health. Each CDR3 is given with its conserved first and last residue. The D gene is left open where the match is weak. The listing skips clone size in some rows; elsewhere it reads once, few, many or a size class.

cdr3_nt,cdr3_aa,d_call,j_call,clone_size,v_call
TGTGCCAGCTCAACCGGGCAGCGGGAGAATGGGTACGAGCAGTACTTC,CASSTGQRENGYEQYF,TRBD2,TRBJ2-7,.,TRBV18
TGTGCCAGCAGTTCCCGAGGGGACCAAGAGACCCAGTACTTC,CASSSRGDQETQYF,.,TRBJ2-5,.,TRBV28
TGCGCCAGCAGCCCTGGACTAGCGGGGGGTGTCACAGATACGCAGTATTTT,CASSPGLAGGVTDTQYF,TRBD2,TRBJ2-3,.,TRBV5-1
TGTGCCAGCAGCCCGGGACAGATCTCCTACAATGAGCAGTTCTTC,CASSPGQISYNEQFF,TRBD1,TRBJ2-1,.,TRBV9
TGTGCCAGCAGCCCTCCGGGACAGCTCCAGGCAGATACGCAGTATTTT,CASSPPGQLQADTQYF,TRBD1,TRBJ2-3,.,TRBV5-8
TGCGCCAGCAGCTTGGCGGGGACAACCACAGATACGCAGTATTTT,CASSLAGTTTDTQYF,.,TRBJ2-3,.,TRBV5-1
TGTGCCAGCAGTGAAGAGCGGGGGGTTTCAGATACGCAGTATTTT,CASSEERGVSDTQYF,TRBD2,TRBJ2-3,.,TRBV6-1
TGCGCCAGCAGCCAAGCCGGGGGACAGGGTGGGTCACCCAACACCGGGGAGCTGTTTTTT,CASSQAGGQGGSPNTGELFF,TRBD1,TRBJ2-2,.,TRBV4-1
TGCGCCAGCAGCCGGGGCCAGGGAGAGACCCAGTACTTC,CASSRGQGETQYF,.,TRBJ2-5,.,TRBV10-1
TGTGCCAGCAGGAGAACTGGGACAGGGACCTACGAGCAGTACTTC,CASRRTGTGTYEQYF,TRBD1,TRBJ2-7,.,TRBV5-6
TGTGCCAGCAGCTTAGCCACAGCATCGGCTTTCTTT,CASSLATASAFF,.,TRBJ1-1,.,TRBV7-2
TGCGCCAGCGGAAGGGACTCCCTGTACCAAGGGACCCAGTACTTC,CASGRDSLYQGTQYF,.,TRBJ2-5,once,TRBV5-1
TGTGCCAGCAGACATTTCGGGGAAAAACTGTTTTTT,CASRHFGEKLFF,.,TRBJ1-4,few,TRBV19
TGTGCCAGCAGCGCCCCGCCGGGGAGGATGAGGGGCCAAGAGACCCAGTACTTC,CASSAPPGRMRGQETQYF,.,TRBJ2-5,.,TRBV7-9
TGTGCCATCAGTATCGACAGAAATAATGAAAAACTGTTTTTT,CAISIDRNNEKLFF,.,TRBJ1-4,.,TRBV10-3
TGTGCCAGTAGGGGAAATACTAACTATGGCTACACCTTC,CASRGNTNYGYTF,.,TRBJ1-2,.,TRBV19
TGTGCCATCAGTGAGAGCAGGGCGGGCACTGAAGCTTTCTTT,CAISESRAGTEAFF,.,TRBJ1-1,once,TRBV10-3
TGTGCCAGCTCACCAGACAGGCCAAATTCACCCCTCCACTTT,CASSPDRPNSPLHF,.,TRBJ1-6,.,TRBV18
TGTGCCAGCAGTTCCTGGACAGGGGGTCCCTATGGCTACACCTTC,CASSSWTGGPYGYTF,TRBD1,TRBJ1-2,once,TRBV28
TGTGCCAGCAGCTTAACGGTCAACACTGAAGCTTTCTTT,CASSLTVNTEAFF,.,TRBJ1-1,.,TRBV7-3
TGTGCCAGCAGTTTCGAGGGGGCAACAGATACGCAGTATTTT,CASSFEGATDTQYF,TRBD1,TRBJ2-3,.,TRBV6-6
TGTGCCAGCACGCTCTCTGGGGCCAACGTCCTGACTTTC,CASTLSGANVLTF,.,TRBJ2-6,.,TRBV5-4
TGTGCCAGCAGTAGCGGACAGGGAAGCAATCAGCCCCAGCATTTT,CASSSGQGSNQPQHF,TRBD1,TRBJ1-5,.,TRBV28
TGCGCCAGCAGCTCATTACAGGGGGCTCTAGAGACCCAGTACTTC,CASSSLQGALETQYF,TRBD1,TRBJ2-5,.,TRBV5-1
TGTGCCAGCACCAAATCGGACAGGGCTGAGACCCAGTACTTC,CASTKSDRAETQYF,.,TRBJ2-5,once,TRBV21-1
TGTGCCAGCAGTTCTGGTGGAGGGGCCAACGTCCTGACTTTC,CASSSGGGANVLTF,.,TRBJ2-6,.,TRBV6-5
TGTGCCAGAAGCCATTGGAGGCGGGAGTCGGACGAGCAGTACTTC,CARSHWRRESDEQYF,TRBD2,TRBJ2-7,.,TRBV5-3
TGTGCCATCAGCCCATATCGCGGGGAGCTGTTTTTT,CAISPYRGELFF,.,TRBJ2-2,.,TRBV10-3
TGCGCCAGCAGCCAAGCGATTGGAGCGGGGGGGCTCACCGGGGAGCTGTTTTTT,CASSQAIGAGGLTGELFF,TRBD2,TRBJ2-2,.,TRBV4-1
TGTGCCAGCAGCCCGAGGGACGGGGGGGTTTACGAGCAGTACTTC,CASSPRDGGVYEQYF,TRBD2,TRBJ2-7,.,TRBV5-8
TGCGCCAGCAGCACCGGGGGAGGCTATGGCTACACCTTC,CASSTGGGYGYTF,.,TRBJ1-2,.,TRBV5-1
TGTGCCAGCAGCGCGGGACAGGGGGCTCTCTACGAGCAGTACTTC,CASSAGQGALYEQYF,TRBD1,TRBJ2-7,.,TRBV13
TGCGCCAGCAAGTCAAGCGGCGATAACTACGAGCAGTACTTC,CASKSSGDNYEQYF,.,TRBJ2-7,.,TRBV5-1
TGCGCCAGCAGCTCAGGGGGAGACTCTGGAAACACCATATATTTT,CASSSGGDSGNTIYF,TRBD1,TRBJ1-3,.,TRBV5-1
TGTGCCAGCAGTGAGAGGGCGGATGAAAAACTGTTTTTT,CASSERADEKLFF,.,TRBJ1-4,.,TRBV2
TGTGCCAGCAGCGCCCAGGGAGGGAGTGTCTCCTACGAGCAGTACTTC,CASSAQGGSVSYEQYF,.,TRBJ2-7,.,TRBV21-1
TGTGCCAGCAGCTTGGACTTGGGGAATTCACCCCTCCACTTT,CASSLDLGNSPLHF,.,TRBJ1-6,.,TRBV5-4
TGTGCCAGCAGTCAGGGTTTCGAGCAGTATTTC,CASSQGFEQYF,.,TRBJ2-7,.,TRBV28
TGCGCCAGCAGCCAGGGACAGATCCCTAACTATGGCTACACCTTC,CASSQGQIPNYGYTF,TRBD1,TRBJ1-2,.,TRBV4-3
TGTGCCATCACGCGAGGGACTAGCGGGAGCATGGAGCAGTACTTC,CAITRGTSGSMEQYF,TRBD2,TRBJ2-7,.,TRBV10-3